This entry lists 23 T cell receptor beta chains sequenced from one sample in a study of cytomegalovirus exposure and HLA in healthy donors. The study ran its PCR with 60 Vbeta and 13 Jbeta primers. Measured with immunoSEQ multiplex PCR; TCRdb has only the in-frame clones, and not every one. Of about 140,000 clones detected, around 80% appear once; the ten largest clones hold 3.3%. The material sequenced was PBMCs. The receptors were gathered from a man aged 40-49 years in good health and CMV-seronegative.

The sample holds a few counts of this clone. The chain links TRBV10-3 to TRBJ1-5; possible D gene TRBD1, 5 bases. Germline V lookup: CDR1 ENHRY, CDR2 SYGVKD. V lost 6 bases and J lost 7, with 16 bases in between. CDR3 length: 14 amino acids. The CDR3 is CAISERGVGQPQHF. As DNA, the CDR3 is TGTGCCATCAGCGAGCGGGGGGTAGGGCAGCCCCAGCATTTT.

The chain joins TRBV14 to TRBJ1-2, with TRBD1 matching over 11 bases. CDR3 size: 13 residues. J gave up 6 bases and V 6 bases, and 3 bases lay outside the gene matches. Germline CDR1 reads SGHDN; CDR2 reads FVKESK. The CDR3 nucleotides read TGTGCCAGCAGAGGACAGGGGGCGGATGGCTACACCTTC. It yields the protein CASRGQGADGYTF.

Written as DNA, the CDR3 is TGTGCCAGCAGCTGGACAGGGGGTACGAGCACCGGGGAGCTGTTTTTT. It encodes CASSWTGGTSTGELFF. The chain has TRBV5-5 and TRBJ2-2, with 10 bases that match TRBD1. After removal of 3 bases from V and 4 bases from J, the junction contained 6 bases not matched to a gene. CDR1 is SGHKS, CDR2 YYEKEE, per germline (reference sequence). This CDR3 is 16 amino acids long.

This sequence joins TRBV7-9 and TRBJ2-3; 12 bases match TRBD2. The CDR3 length is 15 residues. From germline, CDR1 is SEHNR and CDR2 FQNEAQ (reference sequence). V lost 7 bases, J lost 5 bases, and 7 bases stayed unmatched. CDR3 amino acids: CASTPLAGGVDTQYF. The CDR3 DNA is TGTGCCAGCACCCCCCTAGCGGGGGGGGTAGATACGCAGTATTTT.

This chain's CDR3 is CASSYATGVDEQYF. CDR3 nucleotides: TGTGCCAGCAGTTACGCGACAGGGGTCGACGAGCAGTACTTC. This chain uses TRBV6-6 with TRBJ2-7; 8 nucleotides align to TRBD1. With V trimmed by 2 bases and J by 5 bases, 5 bases remained unmatched. Germline lookup yields CDR1 MNHNY and CDR2 SVGAGI (reference sequence). The length of the CDR3 is 14 residues.

CDR3 sequence (DNA): TGTGCCAGCCGCGGGACAGGGAACTCCTACGAGCAGTACTTC. The encoded protein is CASRGTGNSYEQYF. The chain is built from TRBV19 and TRBJ2-7; TRBD1 aligns across 9 bases. The CDR3 consists of 14 residues. CDR1 and CDR2 (germline): LNHDA, SQIVND (reference sequence). V lost 9 bases and J lost 0; bases outside the gene matches: 6.

The V gene is TRBV7-3, the J gene TRBJ2-1, with a weak D call TRBD1 (5 bases). The CDR3 loop spans 14 amino acids. Germline loops: CDR1 SGHTA, CDR2 FQGTGA. Trimming stripped 1 base from V and 5 bases from J, with 9 bases between. The CDR3 coding sequence is TGTGCCAGCAGCTTAAAATTCAGGGACAATGAGCAGTTCTTC. It encodes CASSLKFRDNEQFF.

This clone was counted once. V is TRBV29-1 and J is TRBJ2-1; D not certain. With 6 bases removed from V and 6 bases from J, the gap between germline ends came to 9 bases. Germline CDR1 is SQVTM and CDR2 is ANQGSEA. The CDR3 covers 11 residues. The CDR3 spells CSVPVGNEQFF. CDR3 DNA: TGCAGCGTCCCTGTCGGCAATGAGCAGTTCTTC.

This clone appeared many times. The rearrangement uses TRBV14 and TRBJ2-1; 7 positions match TRBD1. The CDR3 runs to 15 residues. Looked up from germline, CDR1 is SGHDN and CDR2 is FVKESK. Trimming took 5 bases from V and 3 from J; bases not matched to a gene: 7. The CDR3 bases are TGTGCCAGCAGCACCTGGGACAGAAACTACAATGAGCAGTTCTTC. This sequence encodes CASSTWDRNYNEQFF.

The table lists this clone with a few counts. CDR3: CASSPGSENNYEQYF. In DNA, the CDR3 is TGTGCCAGCTCACCGGGCAGTGAGAACAACTACGAGCAGTACTTC. The chain employs TRBV18 and TRBJ2-7; no clear D gene. The CDR3 loop spans 15 amino acids. Germline-derived CDR1 and CDR2 are KGHSH and LQKENI. V lost 3 bases and J lost 3, with 15 bases in between.

The V and J genes are TRBV5-1 and TRBJ2-3; D not certain. V shed 0 bases and J shed 8 bases, with 19 bases lying between them. From germline, CDR1 is SGHRS and CDR2 YFSETQ. This CDR3 contains 16 residues. CDR3 amino acids: CASSLESQFLGSTQYF. The CDR3 DNA reads TGCGCCAGCAGCTTGGAATCCCAGTTCCTTGGTTCTACGCAGTATTTT.

The rearrangement joins TRBV5-1 to TRBJ2-7; TRBD2 agrees at 8 bases. V gave up 0 bases and J gave up 4 bases; unmatched junction bases: 6. CDR1 and CDR2 (germline): SGHRS, YFSETQ. This CDR3 is built from 15 residues. The CDR3 is CASSLEGSGAYEQYF. DNA for the CDR3: TGCGCCAGCAGCTTGGAGGGTAGCGGGGCGTACGAGCAGTACTTC.

The chain employs TRBV4-1 and TRBJ2-1, with 12 bases aligning to TRBD2. V lost 5 bases, J lost 7 bases, and 9 bases stayed unmatched. Germline loops: CDR1 MGHRA, CDR2 YSYEKL. This CDR3 is built from 16 residues. The CDR3 region has the DNA TGCGCCAGCAGCTCTAGCGGGGGGGCAGTGAAAAATGAGCAGTTCTTC. This sequence encodes CASSSSGGAVKNEQFF.

The rearrangement joins TRBV6-5 to TRBJ1-2; D remains unclear. V gave up 5 bases and J gave up 5 bases, with 12 bases separating them. This CDR3 spans 13 amino acids. Per germline, CDR1 MNHEY and CDR2 SVGAGI. The CDR3 bases are TGTGCCAGCAGTGAAGAATGGCTTTATGGCTACACCTTC. It codes for CASSEEWLYGYTF.

The chain uses TRBV5-8 and TRBJ2-7; perhaps TRBD1 as D (5 bases). Germline CDR1 reads SGHTS; CDR2 reads YDEGEE. The V and J ends lost 2 bases and 4 bases respectively, with 13 bases between them. The CDR3 sequence is 14 residues long. The CDR3 sequence is CASSLRADSYEQYF. As DNA, the CDR3 is TGTGCCAGCAGCTTAAGGGCCGACAGTTACGAGCAGTACTTC.

The V call is TRBV5-1, the J call TRBJ2-5; D might be TRBD1 (6 bases). The V gene lost 4 bases and the J gene lost 5 bases, with 15 bases spanning the gap. The germline V gene has CDR1 SGHRS and CDR2 YFSETQ. CDR3 length: 14 residues. In nucleotides, the CDR3 is TGCGCCAGCAGCCCGACAGGACTCCGGGAGACCCAGTACTTC. Translated: CASSPTGLRETQYF.

This chain uses TRBV28 with TRBJ1-1; D is uncertain. The CDR3 sequence is 14 residues long. The germline CDR1 and CDR2 sequences are MDHEN and SYDVKM. V was trimmed by 0 bases and J by 6 bases, leaving 11 bases between them. Here the CDR3 reads CASSLWSGPPEAFF. CDR3 bases: TGTGCCAGCAGTTTATGGTCGGGTCCGCCTGAAGCTTTCTTT.

The V and J genes are TRBV19 and TRBJ1-4, with 10 bases identical to TRBD1. There are 15 residues in the CDR3. Looked up from germline, CDR1 is LNHDA and CDR2 is SQIVND (reference sequence). After removal of 4 bases from V and 3 bases from J, the junction contained 2 bases not matched to a gene. The CDR3 is CASSTGTGANEKLFF. The CDR3 DNA follows: TGTGCCAGTAGTACAGGGACAGGGGCTAATGAAAAACTGTTTTTT.

The sample holds one count of this clone. V and J are TRBV29-1 and TRBJ2-3; 11 bases line up with TRBD2. The V gene end was trimmed by 0 bases and the J gene end by 5 bases; junction bases not matched to a gene: 10. Per the germline V gene, CDR1 is SQVTM and CDR2 is ANQGSEA. This CDR3 spans 17 amino acids. CDR3 amino acids: CSVEDTGLAASRDTQYF. The CDR3 DNA sequence: TGCAGCGTTGAAGACACGGGACTAGCGGCGTCGAGAGATACGCAGTATTTT.

The rearrangement uses TRBV11-2 and TRBJ2-7; D remains unclear. Between the trimmed V and J ends, which lost 0 bases and 3 bases, there was a span of 6 bases. CDR1 and CDR2 from the germline V gene are SGHAT and FQNNGV. The CDR3 is 13 residues long. The CDR3 DNA sequence: TGTGCCAGCAGCTTAGACAGACTCTACGAGCAGTACTTC. It yields the protein CASSLDRLYEQYF. The whole variable domain, filled in from reference TRBV11-2 and TRBJ2-7, reads EAGVAQSPRYKIIEKRQSVAFWCNPISGHATLYWYQQILGQGPKLLIQFQNNGVVDDSQLPKDRFSAERLKGVDSTLKIQPAKLEDSAVYLCASSLDRLYEQYFGPGTRLTVT.

The rearrangement links TRBV2 to TRBJ1-2; the match to TRBD1 covers 8 bases. CDR1 is SNHLY and CDR2 is FYNNEI in the germline V gene. V shed 2 bases and J 3 bases; nucleotides not matched to a gene: 2. The CDR3 loop spans 14 amino acids. The CDR3 spells CASSEQGADYGYTF. Written as DNA, the CDR3 is TGTGCCAGCAGTGAACAGGGGGCAGACTATGGCTACACCTTC.

About this clone: A junction boundary mismatches the germline segment, possibly from a read error. The chain couples TRBV7-9 to TRBJ1-3; 8 nucleotides align to TRBD1. Germline V gene sequence: CDR1 SEHNR, CDR2 FQNEAQ (reference sequence). This CDR3 is 14 amino acids long. This chain's CDR3 is CSSSLDRGGNTIYF. CDR3 bases: TGTTCCAGCAGCTTAGACAGGGGTGGAAACACCATATATTTT.

This sequence joins TRBV25-1 and TRBJ2-2; the D is unclear. Trimming shortened V by 7 bases and J by 3 bases, and 6 bases separated the two germline ends. Germline CDR1 MGHDK, CDR2 SYGVNS. There are 12 residues in the CDR3. The CDR3 protein is CASTRYTGELFF. CDR3 nucleotide sequence: TGTGCCAGCACACGGTACACCGGGGAGCTGTTTTTT. Full variable domain (remainder filled in from reference TRBV25-1 and TRBJ2-2): EADIYQTPRYLVIGTGKKITLECSQTMGHDKMYWYQQDPGMELHLIHYSYGVNSTEKGDLSSESTVSRIRTEHFPLTLESARPSHTSQYLCASTRYTGELFFGEGSRLTVL.